The T cell receptor (delta chain) described here comes from a study of gamma-delta chains in newborns, infants, children. By its share, this clone is medium-sized. TCRdb reran clone calling via CATT on the reads. The sample carries thousands of delta-chain clones, around 4.7% recorded once. The sequencing sample was made of blood. The source of this sequence is a child who was a newborn, infant or young child, either healthy, febrile or measles-vaccinated (not recorded which).

The CDR3 bases are TGTGCCTGTGACACCGTGGGGCCTGACAAAGCTTTGACAGCACAACTCTTCTTT. This translates into CACDTVGPDKALTAQLFF. The rearrangement joins TRDV2 to TRDJ2, with D possibly matching TRDD3 (5 bases). With 0 bases removed from V and 0 bases from J, the gap between germline ends came to 16 bases. Germline V gene data show CDR1 as GEAIGNYY and CDR2 as EKD. The CDR3 is 18 amino acids.